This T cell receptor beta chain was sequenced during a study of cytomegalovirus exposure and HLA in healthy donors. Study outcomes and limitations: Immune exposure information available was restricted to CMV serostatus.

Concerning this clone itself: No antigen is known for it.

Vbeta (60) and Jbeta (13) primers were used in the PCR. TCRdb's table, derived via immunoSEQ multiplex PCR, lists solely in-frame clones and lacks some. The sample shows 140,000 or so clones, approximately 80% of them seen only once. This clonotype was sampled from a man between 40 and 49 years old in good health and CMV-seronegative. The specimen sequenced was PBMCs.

This CDR3 reads CASSLTPGGGNEKLFF. In DNA, the CDR3 is TGTGCCAGCAGCTTGACCCCAGGTGGGGGGAATGAAAAACTGTTTTTT. The genes are TRBV11-2 and TRBJ1-4; maybe TRBD1 (5 bases). With 3 bases removed from V and 5 bases from J, the gap between germline ends came to 16 bases. Per the germline V gene, CDR1 is SGHAT and CDR2 is FQNNGV. This CDR3 spans 16 amino acids. Together with reference TRBV11-2 and TRBJ1-4, the CDR3 gives the full variable domain: EAGVAQSPRYKIIEKRQSVAFWCNPISGHATLYWYQQILGQGPKLLIQFQNNGVVDDSQLPKDRFSAERLKGVDSTLKIQPAKLEDSAVYLCASSLTPGGGNEKLFFGSGTQLSVL.